The 10 T cell receptor beta chains reported below all come from one sample, sequenced in a study of T cells in Graves' hyperthyroidism and ophthalmopathy. Authors of the study amplified TCR beta CDR3 regions from RNA transcripts. The HTBI primer set drove a first-round RT-PCR of the TCR CDR3. TCRdb itself ran the multiplex PCR reads through MiXCR, one entry per CDR3 protein. The sample yields 650,000 to 800,000 distinct CDR3 sequences, 45% seen once. The sample was peripheral blood or thyroid tissue (not recorded which). The receptors were sampled from an adult man with Graves' disease, either hyperthyroidism or ophthalmopathy (not recorded which).

Ten or more counts support this clonotype. The rearrangement joins TRBV7-2 to TRBJ1-4, with D unresolved. In germline, CDR1 is SGHTA, CDR2 FQGNSA. The CDR3 is 13 residues long. V dropped 5 bases and J dropped 8 bases, with 12 bases sitting between them. The CDR3 region has the DNA TGTGCCAGCAGCGTATACGGACTAGAAAAACTGTTTTTT. This translates into CASSVYGLEKLFF.

The table lists this clonotype with many counts. The chain is built from TRBV7-2 and TRBJ2-7; possibly TRBD2 for D (6 bases). Trimming left V 6 bases short and J 0 bases short, with 12 bases between. CDR1 is SGHTA, CDR2 FQGNSA, per germline. The CDR3 is made up of 14 amino acids. The CDR3 sequence: CASSPRRDSYEQYF. The DNA for the CDR3 is TGTGCCAGCAGTCCACGGCGGGACTCCTACGAGCAGTACTTC.

This clonotype showed up just a few times. The chain links TRBV6-5 to TRBJ1-1, with a possible D match to TRBD1 (5 bases). The CDR3 consists of 15 residues. Germline V gene data show CDR1 as MNHEY and CDR2 as SVGAGI. The V end lost 0 bases, the J end lost 1 base, and 9 bases lay between the germline ends. The CDR3 here is CASSYSGRANTEAFF. For the CDR3, the DNA is TGTGCCAGCAGTTACTCGGGCAGGGCGAACACTGAAGCTTTCTTT.

This clonotype has at least ten counts. The chain employs TRBV7-9 and TRBJ2-7, with D perhaps being TRBD1 or TRBD2 (5 bases each). Per germline, CDR1 SEHNR and CDR2 FQNEAQ (reference sequence). Trimming took off 3 bases at V and 2 bases at J, with 8 bases between the two ends. The CDR3 is 13 amino acids. Here the CDR3 reads CASSLGDPYEQYF. In DNA, the CDR3 is TGTGCCAGCAGCTTGGGGGATCCCTACGAGCAGTACTTC.

On this clonotype itself: A much larger clone differs from this one at a single base, so this may be a read error. The chain employs TRBV7-8 and TRBJ1-2, with D possibly matching TRBD1 (5 bases). CDR1 and CDR2 from the germline V gene are SGHVS and FQNEAQ. This CDR3 is built from 16 residues. The CDR3 nucleotides read TGTGTCAGCAGTCACGACCCGGGACTCCTCAGAGATGGCTACACCTTC. Translation: CVSSHDPGLLRDGYTF.

This clonotype occurred a few times. Sequence at one end of the junction differs from germline and may be a read error. This chain uses TRBV10-3 with TRBJ1-4; no reliable D call. CDR3 size: 17 residues. Germline lookup yields CDR1 ENHRY and CDR2 SYGVKD. The CDR3 DNA follows: TGTGCCAGCAGTTACCCCAGGACCGCGAGCGATAGCCAAAAACTGTTTTTT. Translated, it gives CASSYPRTASDSQKLFF.

Notes on this clonotype: A read error may be the cause here, since a much bigger clone is one base away. CDR3 DNA sequence: TGTGCCATCAGTGAGAATGCAGGGGGCAATCAGCCCCAGCATTTT. Its translation is CAISENAGGNQPQHF. The chain has TRBV10-3 and TRBJ1-5; tentatively, D is TRBD1 (6 bases). V shed 2 bases and J shed 2 bases, with 10 bases lying between them. This CDR3 contains 15 residues. Germline V gives CDR1 ENHRY, CDR2 SYGVKD.

This clonotype was recorded many times. The chain joins TRBV25-1 to TRBJ1-1, with D hard to call. In germline, CDR1 is MGHDK, CDR2 SYGVNS. V shed 2 bases and J shed 7 bases, with 8 bases lying between them. The CDR3 sequence is 12 residues long. CDR3 amino acids: CASSEGRDEAFF. In DNA form, the CDR3 reads TGTGCCAGCAGTGAAGGAAGGGATGAAGCTTTCTTT.

The chain joins TRBV20-1 to TRBJ1-5, with 9 bases identical to TRBD1. V lost 0 bases, J lost 1 base, and 16 bases stayed unmatched. CDR1 and CDR2 (germline): DFQATT, SNEGSKA (reference sequence). The CDR3 contains 20 residues. The CDR3 DNA reads as TGCAGTGCTAGAGATGTAGGGGGACAGGGACATTGGAAAAGCAATCAGCCCCAGCATTTT. This gives the protein CSARDVGGQGHWKSNQPQHF.

This sequence joins TRBV29-1 and TRBJ2-5; TRBD1 matches at 9 bases. V lost 7 bases, J lost 4 bases, and 10 bases stayed unmatched. This CDR3 spans 14 amino acids. Germline CDR1 is SQVTM and CDR2 is ANQGSEA. The CDR3 loop is CSASQGTGPETQYF. The CDR3 coding sequence is TGCAGCGCCAGCCAGGGGACAGGGCCAGAGACCCAGTACTTC.